The T cell receptor (beta chain) under discussion was sequenced for a study of blood T cell repertoires in COVID-19. Study background: Nucleic acid was either cDNA or gDNA, and it came from T cells, B-cell-depleted T cells, or PBMCs.

The CDR3 runs 15 residues. Germline CDR1 and CDR2: SGHRS and YFSETQ. Trimming removed 3 bases from V and 4 bases from J, with 14 bases in between. TCRdb keeps only in-frame clones here, not all; method: immunoSEQ multiplex PCR. The repertoire consists of about 200,000 clones, with around 86% occurring once and the leading ten covering 3%. This clonotype originated in a man in his 60s with acute or convalescent COVID-19. The chain couples TRBV5-1 to TRBJ1-5, with a tentative D call TRBD1 (6 bases). Sequenced input: peripheral blood. The CDR3 loop is CASSSTTGVNQPQHF. CDR3 sequence (DNA): TGCGCCAGCAGCTCGACGACAGGCGTTAATCAGCCCCAGCATTTT.